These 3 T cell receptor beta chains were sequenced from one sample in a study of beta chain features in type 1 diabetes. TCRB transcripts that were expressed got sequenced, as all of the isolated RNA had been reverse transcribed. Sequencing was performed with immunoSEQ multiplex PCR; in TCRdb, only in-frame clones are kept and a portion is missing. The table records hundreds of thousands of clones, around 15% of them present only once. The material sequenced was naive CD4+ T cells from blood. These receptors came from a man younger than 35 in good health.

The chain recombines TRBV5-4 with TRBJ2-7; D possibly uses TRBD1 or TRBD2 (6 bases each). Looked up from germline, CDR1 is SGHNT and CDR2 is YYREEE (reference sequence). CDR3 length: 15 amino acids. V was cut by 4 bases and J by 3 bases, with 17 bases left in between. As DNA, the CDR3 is TGTGCCAGCAGCACGTTCTCGGGGGCAGGCTACGAGCAGTACTTC. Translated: CASSTFSGAGYEQYF.

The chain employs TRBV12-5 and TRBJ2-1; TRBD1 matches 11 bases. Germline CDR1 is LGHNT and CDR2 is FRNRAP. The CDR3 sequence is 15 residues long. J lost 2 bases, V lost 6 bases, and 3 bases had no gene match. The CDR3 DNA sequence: TGTGCTAGTGGCCAGGGACAGGGGGCCTACAATGAGCAGTTCTTC. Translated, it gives CASGQGQGAYNEQFF.

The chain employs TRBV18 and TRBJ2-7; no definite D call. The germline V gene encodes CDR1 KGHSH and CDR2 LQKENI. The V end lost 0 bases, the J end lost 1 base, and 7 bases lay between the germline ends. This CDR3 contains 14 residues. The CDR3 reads CASSPPDGSYEQYF. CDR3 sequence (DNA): TGTGCCAGCTCACCACCGGACGGTTCCTACGAGCAGTACTTC.